This is a list of T cell receptor beta chains from one sample in a study of cytomegalovirus exposure and HLA in healthy donors. Here immunoSEQ multiplex PCR was the method, and the copy in TCRdb shows in-frame clones only, minus some. Here the sample spans about 150,000 clones, 61% being singletons. The sequenced material came from PBMCs. Receptors originate from a male donor in good health and CMV-seronegative. CDR3s include the opening cysteine and the closing phenylalanine or tryptophan. D genes are given only for firm matches. Expanded clones get a size class; other rows say once, few or many, or leave the size out.

TRBV5-6,TRBJ1-6,NA,NA,TGTGCCAGCAGCTTCTACAGGGATTCACCCCTCCACTTT,CASSFYRDSPLHF
TRBV10-2,TRBJ2-3,NA,TRBD2,TGCGCCAGCAGTGAGTCCAGGCCTAGCGGACCAGATACGCAGTATTTT,CASSESRPSGPDTQYF
TRBV6-5,TRBJ1-5,NA,NA,TGTGCCAGCAGCCAGGGGCCGCGAGGCAATCAGCCCCAGCATTTT,CASSQGPRGNQPQHF
TRBV7-9,TRBJ2-3,few,TRBD2,TGTGCCAGCAGCCCGAGGACTAGCGGGAGATCCAGAGATACGCAGTATTTT,CASSPRTSGRSRDTQYF
TRBV28,TRBJ1-5,once,TRBD1,TGTGCTAGCAGGACAGGGGAACGAGGCAATCAGCCCCAGCATTTT,CASRTGERGNQPQHF
TRBV9,TRBJ1-2,few,TRBD1,TGTGCCAGCAGCGTAGGGGACAGGGGCTACACCTTC,CASSVGDRGYTF
TRBV4-1,TRBJ1-4,few,NA,TGCGCCAGCAGTCGTCTATACAGGTTAAGTCGGGAAAAACTGTTTTTT,CASSRLYRLSREKLFF
TRBV5-1,TRBJ1-4,NA,NA,TGCGCCAGCAGCTTGGGCCCAGCAACTAATGAAAAACTGTTTTTT,CASSLGPATNEKLFF
TRBV18,TRBJ2-7,NA,NA,TGTGCCAGCTCACCACCAACACCGCCCTACGAGCAGTACTTC,CASSPPTPPYEQYF
TRBV7-3,TRBJ2-3,NA,NA,TGTGCCAGCAGCCCCGGACTTAGCACAGATACGCAGTATTTT,CASSPGLSTDTQYF
TRBV25-1,TRBJ2-5,NA,TRBD1,TGTGCCAGTGAGGGGGCAGGGACGGTGCGGACCCAGTACTTC,CASEGAGTVRTQYF
TRBV11-3,TRBJ2-1,NA,TRBD1,TGTGCCAGCAGCTCCTCCGGGACAGGGGACCCGAGCTCCTACAATGAGCAGTTCTTC,CASSSSGTGDPSSYNEQFF
TRBV7-2,TRBJ2-3,NA,TRBD2,TGTGCCAGCAGCTTAGTAAGCGGGGGCTCTAGCACAGATACGCAGTATTTT,CASSLVSGGSSTDTQYF
TRBV9,TRBJ2-7,NA,TRBD1,TGTGCCAGCAGCGCCGGGACAGGCGGTTTCTACGAGCAGTACTTC,CASSAGTGGFYEQYF
TRBV7-3,TRBJ2-2,NA,NA,TGTGCCAGCAGCTGGTCCGGGAACACCGGGGAGCTGTTTTTT,CASSWSGNTGELFF
TRBV7-2,TRBJ2-5,few,TRBD2,TGTGCCAGCAGCAAGACTAGCGGGGGGGCGGAACAGACCCAGTACTTC,CASSKTSGGAEQTQYF